This T cell receptor (beta chain) was recovered during a study of post-analysis software for immune sequencing data. The study, taken as a whole, reports: Compared against controls, patients with multiple sclerosis displayed significantly lower normalized Chao1 diversity. Batch-mates among the samples co-clustered strongly by F measure.

This clonotype has just a few counts. Its antigen is unidentified. Researchers reported that TCR beta cDNA libraries carried unique molecular identifiers. With roughly 1 to 11 million T cells as the source, hundreds of thousands of cDNA molecules resulted. Via MiXCR, TCRdb re-called the PCR reads, giving one row per CDR3 protein. Of hundreds of thousands of distinct CDR3 sequences in the sample, about 60% are singletons; the top ten hold approximately 10%. Material: blood. The TCR was taken from a girl aged 2-10 years with multiple sclerosis.

The CDR3 nucleotides are TGCGCCAGCAGCTTGGCCGGGGGCGCCGATCAGCCCCAGCATTTT. Its translation: CASSLAGGADQPQHF. V usage is TRBV5-1 and J usage is TRBJ1-5; perhaps TRBD1 as D (6 bases). The germline gives CDR1 SGHRS, CDR2 YFSETQ. Trimming took 0 bases from V and 5 from J, leaving 12 bases between them. The CDR3 has 15 residues.